This passage covers 16 T cell receptor beta chains from one sample sequenced in a study of OX40 agonist ivuxolimab in advanced cancers. The protocol was immunoSEQ multiplex PCR, while the TCRdb copy is restricted to in-frame clones and leaves out a portion. This sample has some 73,000 clones, with approximately 90% found just once. Sequenced here: CD4+ or CD8+ T cells sorted from blood, sampled in a trial of the OX40 agonist ivuxolimab. All receptors derive from an adult with an advanced solid tumor such as melanoma, head and neck, liver or kidney cancer.

This chain joins TRBV18 and TRBJ1-2; no clear D. Trimming stripped 3 bases from V and 4 bases from J, with 9 bases between. From germline, CDR1 is KGHSH and CDR2 LQKENI. This CDR3 spans 13 amino acids. CDR3 region: CASSPKESYGYTF. Here the CDR3 DNA reads TGTGCCAGCTCACCGAAGGAATCCTATGGCTACACCTTC.

V usage is TRBV2 and J usage is TRBJ2-7; the D is unclear. V lost 4 bases and J 4 bases, leaving 5 bases between the germline ends. The CDR3 totals 11 residues. CDR1 and CDR2 from the germline V gene are SNHLY and FYNNEI. This chain's CDR3 is CASSVGYEQYF. CDR3 DNA sequence: TGTGCCAGCAGTGTTGGATACGAGCAGTACTTC.

The rearrangement uses TRBV5-5 and TRBJ2-5; weak D call: TRBD2 (7 bases). Per germline, CDR1 SGHKS and CDR2 YYEKEE (reference sequence). This CDR3 region has 14 residues. V lost 4 bases and J lost 4, with 14 bases in between. CDR3 coding DNA: TGTGCCAGCAGCCCTTGGGGGGGCGCAGAGACCCAGTACTTC. Protein: CASSPWGGAETQYF.

J is TRBJ2-3 and V is TRBV18; no definite D call. CDR3 length: 11 residues. From germline, CDR1 is KGHSH and CDR2 LQKENI. Trimming left V 2 bases short and J 6 bases short, with 3 bases between. The CDR3 coding sequence is TGTGCCAGCTCACCAATGGATACGCAGTATTTT. Translating it yields CASSPMDTQYF.

This sequence joins TRBV19 and TRBJ2-3, with 9 bases fitting TRBD2. Germline lookup yields CDR1 LNHDA and CDR2 SQIVND (reference sequence). Trimming took 1 base from V and 3 from J; bases not matched to a gene: 2. The CDR3 loop spans 15 amino acids. The CDR3 DNA reads TGTGCCAGTAGTATAGGGCTAGCGGGGACAGATACGCAGTATTTT. Translated: CASSIGLAGTDTQYF.

This clone was counted once. This CDR3 reads CASSSQNEQYF. The CDR3 nucleotides read TGTGCCAGCAGTTCACAGAACGAGCAGTACTTC. The gene calls are TRBV28 and TRBJ2-7; D unresolved. The V end lost 4 bases, the J end lost 5 bases, and 6 bases lay between the germline ends. Germline V gives CDR1 MDHEN, CDR2 SYDVKM. This CDR3 comprises 11 residues. Full variable domain (outside the CDR3, taken from reference TRBV28 and TRBJ2-7): DVKVTQSSRYLVKRTGEKVFLECVQDMDHENMFWYRQDPGLGLRLIYFSYDVKMKEKGDIPEGYSVSREKKERFSLILESASTNQTSMYLCASSSQNEQYFGPGTRLTVT.

This clone came up a few times. The J gene is TRBJ2-3, the V gene TRBV9; the D gene is possibly TRBD2 (5 bases). There are 18 residues in the CDR3. Germline V CDR1 and CDR2: SGDLS, YYNGEE. With 0 bases removed from V and 1 base from J, the gap between germline ends came to 18 bases. CDR3 sequence (DNA): TGTGCCAGCAGCGTAGGGGGAGTTATAATATCTGGCACAGATACGCAGTATTTT. Translated: CASSVGGVIISGTDTQYF.

The rearrangement joins TRBV6-6 to TRBJ2-4; 8 nucleotides line up with TRBD1. The CDR3 is 16 residues long. After removal of 5 bases from V and 0 bases from J, the junction contained 6 bases not matched to a gene. Per the germline V gene, CDR1 is MNHNY and CDR2 is SVGAGI (reference sequence). The CDR3 here is CASSRTGPGAKNIQYF. The CDR3 DNA is TGTGCCAGCAGTAGGACAGGGCCTGGAGCCAAAAACATTCAGTACTTC.

Only a few counts were recorded for this clone. The V and J genes are TRBV29-1 and TRBJ2-7; D assignment may be TRBD1 or TRBD2 (5 bases each). V shed 7 bases and J shed 6 bases, with 13 bases lying between them. Germline V lookup: CDR1 SQVTM, CDR2 ANQGSEA. The CDR3 totals 11 residues. In DNA form, the CDR3 reads TGCAGCGCCGTGAAGGGGAGCGAGCAGTACTTC. As protein: CSAVKGSEQYF.

The chain combines TRBV7-9 with TRBJ2-1, with D unresolved. The ends were cut back, 1 base at V and 0 bases at J, with 19 bases in the middle. CDR3 length: 19 residues. The germline CDR1 and CDR2 sequences are SEHNR and FQNEAQ (reference sequence). In DNA, the CDR3 is TGTGCCAGCAGCTTAGGGGCCCTCGGCAGCTTGAGCTCCTACAATGAGCAGTTCTTC. This codes for CASSLGALGSLSSYNEQFF.

This sequence joins TRBV30 and TRBJ1-6; D unclear. V was cut by 4 bases and J by 9 bases, with 7 bases left in between. The CDR3 extends over 11 amino acids. Germline V gene sequence: CDR1 GTSNPN, CDR2 SVGIG (reference sequence). The chain's CDR3 is CAWTAGSPLHF. As DNA, the CDR3 is TGTGCCTGGACGGCAGGTTCACCCCTCCACTTT.

V and J are TRBV5-4 and TRBJ2-3, with 13 bases fitting TRBD2. Germline V CDR1 and CDR2: SGHNT, YYREEE (reference sequence). This CDR3 comprises 15 residues. V lost 4 bases to trimming and J lost 7 bases; unmatched junction nucleotides: 6. The CDR3 DNA follows: TGTGCCAGCAGCGCCGGGACTAGCGGGGTATATACGCAGTATTTT. The encoded protein is CASSAGTSGVYTQYF.

The gene calls are TRBV18 and TRBJ2-3; D call uncertain. Germline V gene sequence: CDR1 KGHSH, CDR2 LQKENI. Trimming took 0 bases from V and 3 from J, leaving 10 bases between them. CDR3 size: 15 residues. The CDR3 DNA reads as TGTGCCAGCTCACCACCGATGACTCCTACAGATACGCAGTATTTT. It encodes CASSPPMTPTDTQYF.

V gene TRBV10-2 combines with J gene TRBJ1-5; no clear D. The CDR3 sequence is 15 residues long. CDR1 and CDR2 (germline): WSHSY, SAAADI. The germline V and J ends were trimmed by 2 bases and 2 bases, with 10 bases remaining between them. The CDR3 here is CASSEEGWGNQPQHF. CDR3 DNA: TGCGCCAGCAGTGAGGAGGGCTGGGGCAATCAGCCCCAGCATTTT.

The chain combines TRBV27 with TRBJ2-5, with TRBD2 matching over 9 bases. The CDR3 consists of 14 residues. Germline CDR1 MNHEY, CDR2 SMNVEV (reference sequence). V dropped 6 bases and J dropped 5; count of bases not matched to a gene: 7. CDR3 residues: CASSWGTSGETQYF. The CDR3 DNA follows: TGTGCCAGCAGCTGGGGAACTAGCGGGGAGACCCAGTACTTC.

Concerning this clone itself: Germline is not matched at one junction end, which may reflect a read error. The V call is TRBV19, the J call TRBJ2-1, with a possible D match to TRBD2 (5 bases). CDR3 length equals 14 residues. Germline-derived CDR1 and CDR2 are LNHDA and SQIVND (reference sequence). CDR3 region: CASRPTISHNEQFF. CDR3 DNA sequence: TGTGCCAGTAGACCGACTATCTCCCACAATGAGCAGTTCTTC.